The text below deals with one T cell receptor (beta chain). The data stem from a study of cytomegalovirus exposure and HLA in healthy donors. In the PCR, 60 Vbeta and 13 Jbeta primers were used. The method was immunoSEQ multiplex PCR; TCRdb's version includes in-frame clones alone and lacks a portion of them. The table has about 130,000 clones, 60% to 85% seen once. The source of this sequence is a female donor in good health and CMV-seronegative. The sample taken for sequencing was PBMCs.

This CDR3 reads CASSLSSYLLEQYF. For the CDR3, the DNA is TGTGCCAGCAGTTTATCGTCCTACCTTTTGGAGCAGTACTTC. The V call is TRBV27, the J call TRBJ2-5; no clear D. Trimming removed 0 bases from V and 11 bases from J, with 16 bases in between. From germline, CDR1 is MNHEY and CDR2 SMNVEV (reference sequence). The CDR3 runs to 14 residues.